What follows is one T cell receptor beta chain and its context. Its recognized antigen is unknown. No base qualities exist here, and no much larger clone lies one base off it. This entry belongs to a study of T-cell reconstitution after alpha-beta-depleted transplantation in children (dated by TCRdb to 2016 to 2018). In terms of the full investigation: T-cell immune reconstitution after TCRalphabeta/CD19-depleted allogeneic hematopoietic cell transplantation in children was quantitatively tracked in the study by means of TCR repertoire profiling. Results the study describes overall, beyond this receptor: About two months after transplant, the apparently early recovery of alphabetaT-cell counts reportedly depended on just several hundred clones that had expanded rapidly and came from non-depleted graft cells. In some patients, the high TCRbeta diversity seen at day 60 was put down to recipient T cells and intrathymic progenitors that had survived conditioning. Over subsequent months, a decline in hyperexpanded clone frequencies was noted, and after one year, T-cell counts and TCRbeta diversity were mostly ascribed to newly produced T cells.

The method was PCR. The sample was run on an Illumina HiSeq 2500. To normalize quantification of the TCRbeta repertoire, the TCR libraries were built with molecular barcoding that relied on unique molecular identifiers. In-frame beta chains were kept once TCRdb had trimmed the public reads at Q25 with fastp and called clones with MiXCR. One record per CDR3 amino acid sequence lists the most common genes and DNA. This sample has approximately 650,000 distinct CDR3 sequences in its table, and roughly 14% of those were observed once. Approximately 0.8% of the sample is in the top ten clones. The germline V gene encodes CDR1 SGHRS and CDR2 YFSETQ. V is cut back by 4 bases and J by 2 bases, with 8 bases in the junction unmatched. The CDR3, from cysteine to phenylalanine, totals 16 residues. Here the CDR3 DNA is all that survives: 48 bases in frame from base 1. The sample's treatment or condition label, decoded: allogeneic hematopoietic cell transplantation with graft depleted of TCRalphabeta T cells and CD19 B cells. The transplant recipients were children given TCRalphabeta/CD19-depleted allogeneic hematopoietic cell grafts.

In this chain, TRBV5-1 is recombined with TRBJ2-1; 8 central bases correspond to TRBD2. The sequence came from a girl aged 2-10 years with congenital amegakaryocytic thrombocytopenia, due to receive a stem cell transplant. This sample comprised PBMCs, obtained before TCRalphabeta/CD19-depleted stem cell transplant. The nucleotide sequence is TGCGCCAGCAGCCCCCAGAAAGCGGGAGCCTACAATGAGCAGTTCTTC. Translated, it gives CASSPQKAGAYNEQFF.